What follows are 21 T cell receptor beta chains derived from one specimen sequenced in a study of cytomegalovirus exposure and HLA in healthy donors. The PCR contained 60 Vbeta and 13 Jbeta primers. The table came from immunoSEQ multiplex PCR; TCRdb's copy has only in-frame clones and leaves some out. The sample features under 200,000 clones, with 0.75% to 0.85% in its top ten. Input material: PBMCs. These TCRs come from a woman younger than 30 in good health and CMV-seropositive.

For the CDR3, the DNA is TGTGCCAGTAGCCCTAGGGGGCAGGGTGGGCGCAATCAGCCCCAGCATTTT. Encoded protein: CASSPRGQGGRNQPQHF. This chain joins TRBV19 and TRBJ1-5, with TRBD1 matching over 7 bases. Germline V lookup: CDR1 LNHDA, CDR2 SQIVND (reference sequence). CDR3 length equals 17 residues. Trimming took 6 bases from V and 2 from J; bases not matched to a gene: 13.

The CDR3 bases are TGTGCCAGCAGCATCCGAGCGGGGGCAGAGACCCAGTACTTC. Translated, it gives CASSIRAGAETQYF. This chain uses TRBV9 with TRBJ2-5; 8 bases are a match to TRBD2. Trimming removed 4 bases from V and 4 bases from J; junction bases left unmatched: 6. The V gene's germline CDR1 is SGDLS and CDR2 YYNGEE. The CDR3 runs to 14 residues. The variable domain in full, completed from reference TRBV9 and TRBJ2-5, reads DSGVTQTPKHLITATGQRVTLRCSPRSGDLSVYWYQQSLDQGLQFLIQYYNGEERAKGNILERFSAQQFPDLHSELNLSSLELGDSALYFCASSIRAGAETQYFGPGTRLLVL.

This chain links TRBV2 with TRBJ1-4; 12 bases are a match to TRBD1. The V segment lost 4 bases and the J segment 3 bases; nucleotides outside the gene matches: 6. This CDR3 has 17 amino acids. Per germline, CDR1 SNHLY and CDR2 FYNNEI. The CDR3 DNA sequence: TGTGCCAGCAGTGTTGGGACAGGGGGCATTTCTAATGAAAAACTGTTTTTT. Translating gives CASSVGTGGISNEKLFF.

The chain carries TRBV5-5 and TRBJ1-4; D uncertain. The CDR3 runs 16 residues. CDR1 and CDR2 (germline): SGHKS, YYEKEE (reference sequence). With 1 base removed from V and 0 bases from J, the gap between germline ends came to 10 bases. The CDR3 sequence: CASSLYRDATNEKLFF. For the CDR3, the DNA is TGTGCCAGCAGCTTGTACAGAGATGCAACTAATGAAAAACTGTTTTTT.

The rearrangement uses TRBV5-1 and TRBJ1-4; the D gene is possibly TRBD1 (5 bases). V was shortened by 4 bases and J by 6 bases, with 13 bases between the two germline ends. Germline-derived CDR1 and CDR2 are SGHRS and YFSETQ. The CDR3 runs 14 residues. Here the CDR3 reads CASSRGPGDEKLFF. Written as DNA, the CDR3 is TGCGCCAGCAGCCGCGGGCCGGGGGATGAAAAACTGTTTTTT.

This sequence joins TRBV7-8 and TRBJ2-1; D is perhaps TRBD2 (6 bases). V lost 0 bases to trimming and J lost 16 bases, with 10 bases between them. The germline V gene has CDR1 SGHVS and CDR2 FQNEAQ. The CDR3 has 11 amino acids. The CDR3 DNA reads TGTGCCAGCAGCTTAGCCGGGACTCCATTCTTC. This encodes CASSLAGTPFF.

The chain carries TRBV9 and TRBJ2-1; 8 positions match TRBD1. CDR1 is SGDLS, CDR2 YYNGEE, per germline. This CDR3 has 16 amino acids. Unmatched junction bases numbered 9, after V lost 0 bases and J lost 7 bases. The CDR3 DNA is TGTGCCAGCAGCGTAGGCTGGCAGGGGGCGGTTAATGAGCAGTTCTTC. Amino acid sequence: CASSVGWQGAVNEQFF.

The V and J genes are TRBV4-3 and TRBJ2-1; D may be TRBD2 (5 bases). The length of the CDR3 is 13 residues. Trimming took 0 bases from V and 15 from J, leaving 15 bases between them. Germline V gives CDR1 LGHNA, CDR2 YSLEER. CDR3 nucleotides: TGCGCCAGCAGCCAAGATCTACAAGCCGGACTGTTCTTC. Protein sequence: CASSQDLQAGLFF.

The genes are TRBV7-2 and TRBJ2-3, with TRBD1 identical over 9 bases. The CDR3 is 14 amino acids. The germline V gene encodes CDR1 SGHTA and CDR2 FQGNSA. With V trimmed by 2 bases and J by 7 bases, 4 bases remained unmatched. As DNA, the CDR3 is TGTGCCAGCAGCTTACGGACAGGGGAGAATACGCAGTATTTT. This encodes CASSLRTGENTQYF.

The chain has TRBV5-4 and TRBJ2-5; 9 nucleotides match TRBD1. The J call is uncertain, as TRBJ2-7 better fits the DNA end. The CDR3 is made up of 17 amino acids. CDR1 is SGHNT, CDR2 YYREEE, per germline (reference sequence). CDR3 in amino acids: CASSLRGGGQGKYEQYF. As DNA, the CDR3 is TGTGCCAGCAGCCTAAGAGGGGGGGGACAGGGAAAATACGAGCAGTACTTC.

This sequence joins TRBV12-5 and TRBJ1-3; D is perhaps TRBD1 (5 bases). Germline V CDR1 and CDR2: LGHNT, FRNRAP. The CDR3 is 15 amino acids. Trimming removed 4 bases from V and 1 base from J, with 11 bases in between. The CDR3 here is CASGWGSGSGNTIYF. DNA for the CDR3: TGTGCTAGTGGTTGGGGGAGCGGGTCTGGAAACACCATATATTTT. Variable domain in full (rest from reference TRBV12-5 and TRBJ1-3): DARVTQTPRHKVTEMGQEVTMRCQPILGHNTVFWYRQTMMQGLELLAYFRNRAPLDDSGMPKDRFSAEMPDATLATLKIQPSEPRDSAVYFCASGWGSGSGNTIYFGEGSWLTVV.

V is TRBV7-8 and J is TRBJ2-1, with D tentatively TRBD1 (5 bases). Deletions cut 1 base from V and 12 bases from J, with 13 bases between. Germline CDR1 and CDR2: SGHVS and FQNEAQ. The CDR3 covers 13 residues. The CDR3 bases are TGTGCCAGCAGCTTAGTTACGGACATTGGGCAGTTCTTC. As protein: CASSLVTDIGQFF.

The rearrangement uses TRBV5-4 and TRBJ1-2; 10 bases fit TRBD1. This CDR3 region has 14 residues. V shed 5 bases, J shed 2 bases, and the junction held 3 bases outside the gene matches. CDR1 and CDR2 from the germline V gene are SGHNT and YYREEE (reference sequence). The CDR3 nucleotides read TGTGCCAGCAGAAAGGGACAGGGGAACTATGGCTACACCTTC. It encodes CASRKGQGNYGYTF.

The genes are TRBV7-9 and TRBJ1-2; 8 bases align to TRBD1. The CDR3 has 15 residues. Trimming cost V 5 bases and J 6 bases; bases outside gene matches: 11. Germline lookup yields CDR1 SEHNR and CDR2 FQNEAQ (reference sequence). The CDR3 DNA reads TGTGCCAGCAGCCATCCGACGGCAGGGGGCGATGGCTACACCTTC. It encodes CASSHPTAGGDGYTF.

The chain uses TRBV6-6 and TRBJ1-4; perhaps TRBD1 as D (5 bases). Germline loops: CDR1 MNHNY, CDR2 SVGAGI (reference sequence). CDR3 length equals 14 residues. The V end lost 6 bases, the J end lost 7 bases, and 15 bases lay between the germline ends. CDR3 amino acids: CASSPGGKGEKLFF. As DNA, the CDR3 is TGTGCCAGCAGCCCCGGGGGTAAGGGTGAAAAACTGTTTTTT.

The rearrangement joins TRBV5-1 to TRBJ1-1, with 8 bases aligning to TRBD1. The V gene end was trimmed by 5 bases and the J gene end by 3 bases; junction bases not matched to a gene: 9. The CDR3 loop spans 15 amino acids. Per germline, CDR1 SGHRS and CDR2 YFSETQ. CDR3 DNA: TGCGCCAGCAGTTTTTGGACGGACAGGGACACTGAAGCTTTCTTT. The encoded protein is CASSFWTDRDTEAFF. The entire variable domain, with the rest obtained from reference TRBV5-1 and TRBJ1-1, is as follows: KAGVTQTPRYLIKTRGQQVTLSCSPISGHRSVSWYQQTPGQGLQFLFEYFSETQRNKGNFPGRFSGRQFSNSRSEMNVSTLELGDSALYLCASSFWTDRDTEAFFGQGTRLTVV.

The CDR3 loop reads CASSLIKTSGAPGELFF. In DNA, the CDR3 is TGCGCCAGCAGCTTGATTAAGACTAGCGGGGCTCCCGGGGAGCTGTTTTTT. The chain uses TRBV5-1 and TRBJ2-2; 11 bases agree with TRBD2. Trimming at V came to 1 base and at J to 6 bases, leaving 8 bases not matched to a gene. This CDR3 has 17 residues. Germline CDR1 is SGHRS and CDR2 is YFSETQ.

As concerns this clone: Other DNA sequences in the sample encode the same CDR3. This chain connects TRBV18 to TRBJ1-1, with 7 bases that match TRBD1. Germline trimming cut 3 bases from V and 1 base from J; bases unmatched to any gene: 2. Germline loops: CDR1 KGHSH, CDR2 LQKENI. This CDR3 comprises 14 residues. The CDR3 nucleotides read TGTGCCAGCTCACCTAACAGGGGGAACACTGAAGCTTTCTTT. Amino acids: CASSPNRGNTEAFF.

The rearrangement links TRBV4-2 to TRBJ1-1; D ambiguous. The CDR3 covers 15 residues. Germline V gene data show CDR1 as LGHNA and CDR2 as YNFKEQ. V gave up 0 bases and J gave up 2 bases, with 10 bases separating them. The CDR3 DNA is TGTGCCAGCAGCCAAGATTCGGGGATTAACACTGAAGCTTTCTTT. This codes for CASSQDSGINTEAFF.

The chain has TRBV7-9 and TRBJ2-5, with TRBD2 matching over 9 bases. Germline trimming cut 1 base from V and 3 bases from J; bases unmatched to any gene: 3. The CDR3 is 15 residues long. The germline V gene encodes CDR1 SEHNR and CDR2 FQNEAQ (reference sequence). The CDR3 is CASSLGLAAKETQYF. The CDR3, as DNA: TGTGCCAGCAGCTTAGGACTAGCGGCGAAAGAGACCCAGTACTTC.

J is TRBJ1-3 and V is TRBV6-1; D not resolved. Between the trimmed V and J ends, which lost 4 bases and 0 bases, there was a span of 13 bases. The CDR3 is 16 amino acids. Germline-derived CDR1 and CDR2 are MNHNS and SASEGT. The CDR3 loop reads CASSVGRASSGNTIYF. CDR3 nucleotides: TGTGCCAGCAGTGTTGGGAGGGCGAGCTCTGGAAACACCATATATTTT.